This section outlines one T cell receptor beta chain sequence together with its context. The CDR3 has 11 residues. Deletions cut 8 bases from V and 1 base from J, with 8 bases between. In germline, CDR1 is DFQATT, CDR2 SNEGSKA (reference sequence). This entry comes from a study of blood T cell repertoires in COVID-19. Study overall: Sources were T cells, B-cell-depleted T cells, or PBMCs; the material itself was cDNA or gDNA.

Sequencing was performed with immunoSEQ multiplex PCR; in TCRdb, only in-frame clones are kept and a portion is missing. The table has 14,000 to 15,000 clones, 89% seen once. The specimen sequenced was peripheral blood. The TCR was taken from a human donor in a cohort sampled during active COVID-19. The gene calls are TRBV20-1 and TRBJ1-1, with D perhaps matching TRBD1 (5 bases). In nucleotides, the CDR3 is TGCAGTATCCAGGGGAACACTGAAGCTTTCTTT. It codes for CSIQGNTEAFF.